This T cell receptor (beta chain) was recovered during a study of shared clonotypes between healthy human individuals. In the case of this clone: Additional DNA sequences in this sample encode the identical CDR3.

Partitioning of CD4+ cells yielded a CD45RA+ naive subset and a CD45RA-negative memory subset. Clones were read by immunoSEQ multiplex PCR, and TCRdb kept only the in-frame ones, dropping some. The table lists approximately 2.5 million clones, 93% of them singletons. The clonotype was recovered from a man younger than 35 in good health. Some clones in this sample may be carry-over from other donors' samples. Sequences were obtained from naive CD4+ T cells from PBMCs. Indicated subset: CD45RA+ positively selected.

CDR3 in DNA: TGCGCCAGCAGCTGGGGGACAGCCACCGGGGAGCTGTTTTTT. Its translation: CASSWGTATGELFF. The gene calls are TRBV5-1 and TRBJ2-2; 7 bases agree with TRBD1. The V and J ends lost 3 bases and 4 bases, in that order; junction bases with no gene match: 3. The V gene's germline CDR1 is SGHRS and CDR2 YFSETQ. CDR3 length equals 14 residues.